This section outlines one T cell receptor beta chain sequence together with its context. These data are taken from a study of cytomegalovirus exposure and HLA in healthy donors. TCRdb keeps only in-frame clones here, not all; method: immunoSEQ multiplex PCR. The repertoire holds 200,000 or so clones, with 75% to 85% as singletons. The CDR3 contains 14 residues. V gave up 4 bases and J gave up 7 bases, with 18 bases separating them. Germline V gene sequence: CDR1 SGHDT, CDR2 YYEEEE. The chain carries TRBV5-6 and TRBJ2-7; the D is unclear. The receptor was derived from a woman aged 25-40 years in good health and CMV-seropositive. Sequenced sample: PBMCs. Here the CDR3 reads CASSLWAVRKEQYF. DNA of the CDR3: TGTGCCAGCAGCCTATGGGCAGTTCGGAAGGAGCAGTACTTC. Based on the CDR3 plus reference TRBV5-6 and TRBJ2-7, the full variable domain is DAGVTQSPTHLIKTRGQQVTLRCSPKSGHDTVSWYQQALGQGPQFIFQYYEEEERQRGNFPDRFSGHQFPNYSSELNVNALLLGDSALYLCASSLWAVRKEQYFGPGTRLTVT.